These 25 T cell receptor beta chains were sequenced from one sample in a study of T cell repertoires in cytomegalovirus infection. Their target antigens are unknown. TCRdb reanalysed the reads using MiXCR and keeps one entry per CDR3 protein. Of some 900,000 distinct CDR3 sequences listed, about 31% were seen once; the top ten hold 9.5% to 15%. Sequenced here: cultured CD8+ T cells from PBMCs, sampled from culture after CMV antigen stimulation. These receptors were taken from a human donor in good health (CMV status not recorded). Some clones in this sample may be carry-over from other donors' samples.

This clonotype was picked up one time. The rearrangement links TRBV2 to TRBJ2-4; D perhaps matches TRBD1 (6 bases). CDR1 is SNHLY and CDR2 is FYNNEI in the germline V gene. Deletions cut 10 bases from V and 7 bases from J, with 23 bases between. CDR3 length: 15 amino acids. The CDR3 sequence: CATPAPTGNGNIQYF. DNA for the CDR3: TGTGCCACCCCGGCTCCCACAGGGAATGGGAACATTCAGTACTTC.

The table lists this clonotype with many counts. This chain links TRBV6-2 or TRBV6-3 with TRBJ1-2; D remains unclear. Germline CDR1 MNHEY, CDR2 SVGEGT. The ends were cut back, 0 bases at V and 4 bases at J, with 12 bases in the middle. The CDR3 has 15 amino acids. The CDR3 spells CASSYSFWDGYGYTF. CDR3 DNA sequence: TGTGCCAGCAGTTACTCGTTCTGGGATGGCTATGGCTACACCTTC.

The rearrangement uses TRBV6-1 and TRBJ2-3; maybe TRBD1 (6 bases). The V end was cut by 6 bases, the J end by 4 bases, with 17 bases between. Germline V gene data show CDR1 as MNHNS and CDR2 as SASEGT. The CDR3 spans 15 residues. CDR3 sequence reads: CASRDHNRVADTQYF. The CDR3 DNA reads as TGTGCCAGCAGAGACCATAACAGGGTCGCAGATACGCAGTATTTT.

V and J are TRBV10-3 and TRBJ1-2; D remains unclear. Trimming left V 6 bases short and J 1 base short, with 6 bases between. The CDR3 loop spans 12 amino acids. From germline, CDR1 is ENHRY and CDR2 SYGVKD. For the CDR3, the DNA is TGTGCCATCAGGGAGGTTAACTATGGCTACACCTTC. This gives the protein CAIREVNYGYTF.

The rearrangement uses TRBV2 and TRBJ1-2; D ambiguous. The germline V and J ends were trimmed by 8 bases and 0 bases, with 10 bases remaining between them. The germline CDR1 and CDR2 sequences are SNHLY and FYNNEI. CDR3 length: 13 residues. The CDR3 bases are TGTGCCAGCTCGGTTCCGCCTAACTATGGCTACACCTTC. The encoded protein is CASSVPPNYGYTF. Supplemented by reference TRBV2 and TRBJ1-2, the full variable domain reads EPEVTQTPSHQVTQMGQEVILRCVPISNHLYFYWYRQILGQKVEFLVSFYNNEISEKSEIFDDQFSVERPDGSNFTLKIRSTKLEDSAMYFCASSVPPNYGYTFGSGTRLTVV.

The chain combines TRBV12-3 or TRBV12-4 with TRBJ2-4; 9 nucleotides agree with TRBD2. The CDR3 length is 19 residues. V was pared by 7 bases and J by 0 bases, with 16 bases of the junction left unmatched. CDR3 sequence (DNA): TGTGCCAGCATTGGAGCGGGGGGTCCTTATCCTAAAGCCAAAAACATTCAGTACTTC. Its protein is CASIGAGGPYPKAKNIQYF.

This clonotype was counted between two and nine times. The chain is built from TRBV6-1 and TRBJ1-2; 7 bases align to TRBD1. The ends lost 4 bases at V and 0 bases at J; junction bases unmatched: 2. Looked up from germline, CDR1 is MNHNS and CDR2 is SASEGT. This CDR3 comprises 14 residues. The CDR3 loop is CASSVGTANYGYTF. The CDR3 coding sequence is TGTGCCAGCAGTGTCGGGACAGCTAACTATGGCTACACCTTC.

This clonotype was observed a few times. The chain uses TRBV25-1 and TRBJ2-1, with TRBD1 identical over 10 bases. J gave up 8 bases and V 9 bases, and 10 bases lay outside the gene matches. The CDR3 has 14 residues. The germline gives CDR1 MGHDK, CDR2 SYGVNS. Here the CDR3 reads CASRPGQGIYEQFF. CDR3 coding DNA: TGTGCCAGTCGGCCGGGACAGGGGATTTATGAGCAGTTCTTC.

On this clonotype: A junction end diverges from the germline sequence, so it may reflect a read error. The CDR3, as DNA: TGTGCCAGCAGCTTAGCGGCACAGGGGATCTATAATTCACCCCACCACTTT. Protein: CASSLAAQGIYNSPHHF. J is TRBJ1-6 and V is TRBV7-9; TRBD1 matches 7 bases. Germline lookup yields CDR1 SEHNR and CDR2 FQNEAQ (reference sequence). This CDR3 region has 17 residues.

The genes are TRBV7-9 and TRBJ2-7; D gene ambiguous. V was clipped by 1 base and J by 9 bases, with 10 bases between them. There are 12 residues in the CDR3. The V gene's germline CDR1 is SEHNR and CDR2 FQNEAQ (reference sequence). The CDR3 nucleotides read TGTGCCAGCAGCTTAGGGAGAGAAGGGCAGTACTTC. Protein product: CASSLGREGQYF. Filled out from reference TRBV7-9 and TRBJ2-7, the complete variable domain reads DTGVSQNPRHKITKRGQNVTFRCDPISEHNRLYWYRQTLGQGPEFLTYFQNEAQLEKSRLLSDRFSAERPKGSFSTLEIQRTEQGDSAMYLCASSLGREGQYFGPGTRLTVT.

CDR3 in amino acids: CASSTDRVGTEAFF. CDR3 DNA sequence: TGTGCCAGTAGTACGGACAGGGTGGGCACTGAAGCTTTCTTT. This chain connects TRBV19 to TRBJ1-1, with 8 bases aligning to TRBD1. Trimming at V came to 4 bases and at J to 4 bases, leaving 5 bases not matched to a gene. CDR1 LNHDA and CDR2 SQIVND come from the germline V gene (reference sequence). This CDR3 contains 14 residues.

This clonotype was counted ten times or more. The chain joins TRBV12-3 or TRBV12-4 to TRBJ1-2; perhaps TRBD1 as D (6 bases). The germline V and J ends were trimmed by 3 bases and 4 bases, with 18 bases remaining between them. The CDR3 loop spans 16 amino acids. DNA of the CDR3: TGTGCCAGCAGTTTGAGAGAACGGGGGCCGGCCTATGGCTACACCTTC. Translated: CASSLRERGPAYGYTF.

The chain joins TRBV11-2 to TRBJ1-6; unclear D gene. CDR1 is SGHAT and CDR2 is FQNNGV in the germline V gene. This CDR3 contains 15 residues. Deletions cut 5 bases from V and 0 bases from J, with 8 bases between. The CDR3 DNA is TGTGCCAGCAGCCGCCGAGGCTCCTATAATTCACCCCTCCACTTT. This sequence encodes CASSRRGSYNSPLHF.

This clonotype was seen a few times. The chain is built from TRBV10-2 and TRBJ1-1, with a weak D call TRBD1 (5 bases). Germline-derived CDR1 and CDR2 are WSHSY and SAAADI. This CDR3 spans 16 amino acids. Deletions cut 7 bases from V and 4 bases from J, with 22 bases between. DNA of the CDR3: TGCGCCAGCACCAGAGTTTTGGTTTGGGGGGTCACTGAAGCTTTCTTT. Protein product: CASTRVLVWGVTEAFF.

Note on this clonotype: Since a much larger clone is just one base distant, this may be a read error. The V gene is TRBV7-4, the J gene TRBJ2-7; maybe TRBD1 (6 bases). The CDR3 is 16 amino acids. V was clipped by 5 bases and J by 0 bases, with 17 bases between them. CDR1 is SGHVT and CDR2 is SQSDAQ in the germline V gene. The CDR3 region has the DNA TGTGCCAGCAGCCCTAGGGGACACTCAGACTCCTACGAGCAGTACGTC. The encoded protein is CASSPRGHSDSYEQYV.

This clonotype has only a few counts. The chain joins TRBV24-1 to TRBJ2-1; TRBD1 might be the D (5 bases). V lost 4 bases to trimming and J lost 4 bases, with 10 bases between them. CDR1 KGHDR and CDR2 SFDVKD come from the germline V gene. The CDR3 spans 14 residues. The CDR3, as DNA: TGTGCCACCAGTGACCCAGGGTTATACAATGAGCAGTTCTTC. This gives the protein CATSDPGLYNEQFF.

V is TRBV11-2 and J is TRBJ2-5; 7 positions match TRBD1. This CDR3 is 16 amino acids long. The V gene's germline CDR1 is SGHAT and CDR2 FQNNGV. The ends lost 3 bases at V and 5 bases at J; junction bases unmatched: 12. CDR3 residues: CASSFAQGWMEETQYF. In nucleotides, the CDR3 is TGTGCCAGCAGCTTCGCACAGGGGTGGATGGAGGAGACCCAGTACTTC.

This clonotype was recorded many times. The CDR3 DNA is TGTGCCAGCAGCTGGCCGTCGGGGGGTATGTTCTTC. Protein: CASSWPSGGMFF. This chain uses TRBV7-8 with TRBJ2-1; 7 bases align to TRBD2. This CDR3 spans 12 amino acids. V dropped 4 bases and J dropped 15; count of bases not matched to a gene: 9. The V gene's germline CDR1 is SGHVS and CDR2 FQNEAQ.

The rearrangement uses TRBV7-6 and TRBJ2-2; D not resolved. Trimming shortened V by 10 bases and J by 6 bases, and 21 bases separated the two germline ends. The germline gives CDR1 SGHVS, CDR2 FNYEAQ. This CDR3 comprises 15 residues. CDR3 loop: CANTPPGLGAGELFF. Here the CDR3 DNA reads TGTGCCAACACCCCCCCTGGGCTTGGGGCCGGGGAGCTGTTTTTT.

The CDR3 loop is CASSFQRYGYTF. The CDR3 DNA reads TGTGCCAGCAGCTTTCAACGCTATGGCTACACCTTC. The genes are TRBV13 and TRBJ1-2, with no clear D. Trimming took off 3 bases at V and 4 bases at J, with 6 bases between the two ends. Per the germline V gene, CDR1 is PRHDT and CDR2 is FYEKMQ (reference sequence). The CDR3 sequence is 12 residues long.

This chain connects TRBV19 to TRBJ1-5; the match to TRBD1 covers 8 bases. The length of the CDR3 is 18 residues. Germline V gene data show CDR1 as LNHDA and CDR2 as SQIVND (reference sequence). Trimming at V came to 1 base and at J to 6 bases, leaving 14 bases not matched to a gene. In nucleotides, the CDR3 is TGTGCCAGTAGTATAGGTCCCCCCGGACAGGGATTGTTTCAGCCCCAGCATTTT. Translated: CASSIGPPGQGLFQPQHF.

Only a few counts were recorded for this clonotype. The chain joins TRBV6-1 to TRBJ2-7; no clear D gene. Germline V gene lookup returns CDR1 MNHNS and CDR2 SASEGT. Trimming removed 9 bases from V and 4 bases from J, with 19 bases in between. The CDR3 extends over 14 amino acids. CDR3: CARNKSEEPYEQYV. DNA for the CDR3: TGTGCCAGAAACAAGTCAGAGGAGCCTTACGAGCAGTACGTC.

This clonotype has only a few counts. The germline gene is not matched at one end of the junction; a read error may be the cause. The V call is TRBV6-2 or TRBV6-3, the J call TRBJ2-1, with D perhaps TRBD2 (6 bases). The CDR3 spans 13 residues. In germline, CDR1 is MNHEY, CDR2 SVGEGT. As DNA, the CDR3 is TGTGCCAGCAGGAGATTTGGGAGGCGGGGCCCAATCTTC. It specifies CASRRFGRRGPIF.

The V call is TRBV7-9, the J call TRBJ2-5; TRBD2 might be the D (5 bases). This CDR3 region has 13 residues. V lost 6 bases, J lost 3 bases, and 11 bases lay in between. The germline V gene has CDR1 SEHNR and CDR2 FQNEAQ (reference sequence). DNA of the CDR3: TGTGCCAGCAGTCCGGACGGGGAAGAGACCCAGTACTTC. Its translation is CASSPDGEETQYF.

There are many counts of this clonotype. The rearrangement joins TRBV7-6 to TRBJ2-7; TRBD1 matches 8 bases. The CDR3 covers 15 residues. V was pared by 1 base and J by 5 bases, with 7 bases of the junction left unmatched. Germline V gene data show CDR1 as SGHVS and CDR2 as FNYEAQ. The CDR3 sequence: CASSLETGAGDEQYF. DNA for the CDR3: TGTGCCAGCAGCTTAGAGACAGGGGCGGGCGACGAGCAGTACTTC.